These T cell receptor beta chains were read from a single sample in a study of siplizumab effects on memory and regulatory T cells. Assay used: immunoSEQ multiplex PCR; TCRdb lists only in-frame clones, some missing. Seen here are 55,000 to 80,000 clones, about 80% observed once, and the top ten hold 0.4% to 0.5%. Sequencing was performed on memory CD4+ T cells sorted from blood. Every receptor here comes from a human donor in good health. The CDR3 runs from the conserved cysteine through the conserved F or W. The order of the fields is CDR3 protein, CDR3 DNA, V gene, clone size, J gene, D gene. The D gene is left open where the match is weak. Clone size is given for some rows only: seen once, a few or many times, or a class if the clone is expanded.

CDR3: CASSQSEGSRWDIQYF
DNA: TGTGCCAGCAGCCAAAGCGAAGGAAGTCGTTGGGACATTCAGTACTTC
V: TRBV14
size: -
J: TRBJ2-4
D: -

CDR3: CASIRQGNQPQHF
DNA: TGTGCCAGCATTAGGCAGGGCAATCAGCCCCAGCATTTT
V: TRBV2
size: -
J: TRBJ1-5
D: -

CDR3: CASSLGLGNTIYF
DNA: TGCGCCAGCAGCTTGGGACTTGGAAACACCATATATTTT
V: TRBV5-1
size: -
J: TRBJ1-3
D: -

CDR3: CASSGGFDSPLHF
DNA: TGTGCCAGCAGCGGGGGGTTTGATTCACCCCTCCACTTT
V: TRBV7-9
size: -
J: TRBJ1-6
D: -

CDR3: CASSSRRTGKYEQYF
DNA: TGTGCCAGTAGTTCACGCCGAACGGGGAAATACGAGCAGTACTTC
V: TRBV19
size: -
J: TRBJ2-7
D: -

CDR3: CASSLEGLAYYEQYF
DNA: TGTGCCAGCAGCTTAGAGGGACTAGCGTACTACGAGCAGTACTTC
V: TRBV7-2
size: -
J: TRBJ2-7
D: TRBD2

CDR3: CASSVTGQPRDTQYF
DNA: TGTGCCAGCAGCGTAACGGGGCAGCCCAGGGATACGCAGTATTTT
V: TRBV9
size: -
J: TRBJ2-3
D: -

CDR3: CASSESANNEQFF
DNA: TGCGCCAGCAGTGAGTCAGCGAACAATGAGCAGTTCTTC
V: TRBV10-1
size: -
J: TRBJ2-1
D: -

CDR3: CASRPTGPNTEAFF
DNA: TGTGCCAGCAGGCCTACAGGGCCAAACACTGAAGCTTTCTTT
V: TRBV28
size: -
J: TRBJ1-1
D: -

CDR3: CASSWGTDNYGYTF
DNA: TGTGCCAGCAGCTGGGGGACAGATAACTATGGCTACACCTTC
V: TRBV5-4
size: -
J: TRBJ1-2
D: TRBD1

CDR3: CASSVGATTPHNEQFF
DNA: TGTGCCAGCAGCGTAGGAGCGACCACCCCCCACAATGAGCAGTTCTTC
V: TRBV9
size: -
J: TRBJ2-1
D: -

CDR3: CASSPLGGRDSGYTF
DNA: TGCGCCAGCAGCCCTCTCGGGGGAAGGGATTCAGGCTACACCTTC
V: TRBV5-1
size: -
J: TRBJ1-2
D: -

CDR3: CASSPGQDYEQYF
DNA: TGTGCCAGCTCACCGGGTCAAGACTACGAGCAGTACTTC
V: TRBV18
size: -
J: TRBJ2-7
D: -

CDR3: CASSATYGSDTQYF
DNA: TGTGCCAGCAGCGCTACCTATGGCTCCGATACGCAGTATTTT
V: TRBV7-2
size: -
J: TRBJ2-3
D: -

CDR3: CASSVAASTGRTYEQYF
DNA: TGTGCCAGCAGCGTAGCGGCCTCGACAGGGAGAACCTACGAGCAGTACTTC
V: TRBV9
size: once
J: TRBJ2-7
D: TRBD1

CDR3: CASSIGTNSGANVLTF
DNA: TGTGCCAGCAGCATCGGGACAAACTCTGGGGCCAACGTCCTGACTTTC
V: TRBV7-3
size: -
J: TRBJ2-6
D: -

CDR3: CASSNRPPYEQYF
DNA: TGTGCCAGTAGTAATCGTCCGCCCTACGAGCAGTACTTC
V: TRBV19
size: -
J: TRBJ2-7
D: -

CDR3: CASAEGGPLETQYF
DNA: TGTGCCAGTGCGGAGGGGGGGCCGTTGGAGACCCAGTACTTC
V: TRBV19
size: -
J: TRBJ2-5
D: -

CDR3: CASSYRQQGSVLTF
DNA: TGTGCCAGCAGTTACCGGCAACAAGGTAGCGTCCTGACTTTC
V: TRBV6-6
size: -
J: TRBJ2-6
D: -

CDR3: CASSSRSGTPSYGYTF
DNA: TGTGCCAGCAGCTCCAGGTCCGGGACACCGAGCTATGGCTACACCTTT
V: TRBV7-2
size: -
J: TRBJ1-2
D: -

CDR3: CASSARQGLAGGSLLEQYF
DNA: TGTGCCAGCAGCGCCAGACAGGGACTAGCGGGGGGCTCCCTTCTCGAGCAGTACTTC
V: TRBV5-4
size: -
J: TRBJ2-7
D: TRBD2

CDR3: CASSIEWGRNQPQHF
DNA: TGTGCCAGTAGTATAGAGTGGGGGAGAAATCAGCCCCAGCATTTT
V: TRBV19
size: -
J: TRBJ1-5
D: -

CDR3: CASSQDLGVSGKLFF
DNA: TGCGCCAGCAGCCAAGATTTGGGGGTTTCAGGAAAACTGTTTTTT
V: TRBV4-3
size: few
J: TRBJ1-4
D: -

CDR3: CASSLVAGGQYF
DNA: TGTGCCAGCAGCTTAGTAGCGGGGGGGCAGTATTTT
V: TRBV7-2
size: -
J: TRBJ2-3
D: TRBD2

CDR3: CASSGQNEKLFF
DNA: TGCGCCAGCAGCGGTCAGAATGAAAAACTGTTTTTT
V: TRBV5-1
size: -
J: TRBJ1-4
D: -

CDR3: CASTPQGVHEQYF
DNA: TGTGCCAGCACGCCGCAGGGGGTCCACGAGCAGTACTTC
V: TRBV25-1
size: -
J: TRBJ2-7
D: TRBD1

CDR3: CASSLAYEQYF
DNA: TGTGCCAGCTCCCTGGCCTACGAGCAGTACTTC
V: TRBV2
size: -
J: TRBJ2-7
D: -

CDR3: CASSDGTGVEKLFF
DNA: TGTGCCAGCAGTGACGGGACAGGGGTTGAAAAACTGTTTTTT
V: TRBV2
size: -
J: TRBJ1-4
D: TRBD1

CDR3: CASIRQGANQPQHF
DNA: TGCGCCAGCATTCGACAGGGGGCGAATCAGCCCCAGCATTTT
V: TRBV10-1
size: -
J: TRBJ1-5
D: TRBD1

CDR3: CASTGAIGTQYF
DNA: TGTGCCAGCACCGGGGCAATCGGTACGCAGTATTTT
V: TRBV7-9
size: -
J: TRBJ2-3
D: -

CDR3: CASFTGVNTEAFF
DNA: TGTGCCAGCTTTACGGGAGTGAACACTGAAGCTTTCTTT
V: TRBV18
size: few
J: TRBJ1-1
D: -

CDR3: CASSSGLAGGVVTGELFF
DNA: TGTGCCAGCAGCTCGGGACTAGCGGGGGGTGTTGTCACCGGGGAGCTGTTTTTT
V: TRBV5-4
size: -
J: TRBJ2-2
D: TRBD2

CDR3: CASSHRGAGQSPNYGYTF
DNA: TGTGCCAGTAGTCACAGGGGAGCAGGACAGTCCCCTAACTATGGCTACACCTTC
V: TRBV19
size: few
J: TRBJ1-2
D: TRBD1

CDR3: CASSFSMGEGETQYF
DNA: TGCGCCAGCAGCTTCAGTATGGGGGAAGGAGAGACCCAGTACTTC
V: TRBV5-1
size: -
J: TRBJ2-5
D: -

CDR3: CASSMAQGAGTEAFF
DNA: TGTGCCAGTAGTATGGCACAGGGGGCCGGAACTGAAGCTTTCTTT
V: TRBV19
size: -
J: TRBJ1-1
D: TRBD1

CDR3: CAWSEQAEYGYTF
DNA: TGTGCCTGGAGTGAACAGGCAGAATACGGCTACACCTTC
V: TRBV30
size: -
J: TRBJ1-2
D: -

CDR3: CASSYTVVGNYNEQFF
DNA: TGTGCCAGCAGCTATACCGTCGTGGGGAACTACAATGAGCAGTTCTTC
V: TRBV7-2
size: -
J: TRBJ2-1
D: -

CDR3: CASSFRGMNTEAFF
DNA: TGTGCCAGCAGCTTCAGGGGAATGAACACTGAAGCTTTCTTT
V: TRBV5-6
size: once
J: TRBJ1-1
D: -

CDR3: CASSPTGNLNTEAFF
DNA: TGTGCCAGCAGCCCGACAGGGAACCTGAACACTGAAGCTTTCTTT
V: TRBV5-4
size: few
J: TRBJ1-1
D: TRBD1

CDR3: CASRTGANEKLFF
DNA: TGTGCCAGCAGGACAGGGGCTAATGAAAAACTGTTTTTT
V: TRBV28
size: -
J: TRBJ1-4
D: TRBD1

CDR3: CASSPGRVGGYTF
DNA: TGTGCCAGCTCACCAGGACGGGTTGGGGGCTACACCTTC
V: TRBV18
size: -
J: TRBJ1-2
D: -

CDR3: CASSSPKGGETQYF
DNA: TGTGCCAGCAGTTCCCCCAAGGGAGGAGAGACCCAGTACTTC
V: TRBV6-5
size: -
J: TRBJ2-5
D: -

CDR3: CAWSVGTGSGQPQHF
DNA: TGTGCCTGGAGTGTAGGGACAGGGTCAGGTCAGCCCCAGCATTTT
V: TRBV30
size: -
J: TRBJ1-5
D: TRBD1

CDR3: CASSVQQNTEAFF
DNA: TGTGCCAGCAGTGTACAGCAGAACACTGAAGCTTTCTTT
V: TRBV6-4
size: -
J: TRBJ1-1
D: -

CDR3: CASSLAANTEAFF
DNA: TGCGCCAGCAGCTTGGCGGCGAACACTGAAGCTTTCTTT
V: TRBV5-1
size: -
J: TRBJ1-1
D: -